The entry below gives a single TCR beta chain sequence along with its context. Sequencing used immunoSEQ multiplex PCR; TCRdb keeps in-frame clones, though not all of them. The sample has around 250,000 clones, roughly nine tenths seen once. The data stem from a study of blood T cell repertoires in COVID-19. J was trimmed by 2 bases and V by 0 bases; bases with no gene match: 7. Germline V gene data show CDR1 as SGHRS and CDR2 as YFSETQ. This CDR3 contains 16 residues. The chain joins TRBV5-1 to TRBJ2-7; 8 bases map to TRBD1. The TCR originated in a man aged 60 to 75 with acute or convalescent COVID-19. Sequencing used peripheral blood. In DNA, the CDR3 is TGCGCCAGCAGCTTGGCCCCGGGACAGGTGACCTACGAGCAGTACTTC. Amino acids: CASSLAPGQVTYEQYF.